The rows below give T cell receptor beta chains drawn from one sample of a study of HIV-infected patients and healthy controls. TCRdb called the 5' RACE reads again in MiXCR, with one record for every CDR3 protein. The sample consists of over 55,000 distinct CDR3 sequences, 16% of them appearing once. The sample taken for sequencing was CD4+ T cells from blood. The receptors here all came from a human donor in good health. The CDR3 runs from the conserved cysteine through the conserved F or W. The D gene is left open where the match is weak. Clone size appears in some rows only: once, few, many, or a class for an expanded clone.

DNA: TGTGCCAGCTCGAATAGGGGACTAGCTGAAATAACGAACACCGGGGAGCTGTTTTTT
CDR3: CASSNRGLAEITNTGELFF
D: TRBD2
size: .
V: TRBV12-3/TRBV12-4
J: TRBJ2-2

DNA: TGTGCCAGCAGCTTACTTAGGAAAGAGACCCAGTACTTC
CDR3: CASSLLRKETQYF
D: .
size: many
V: TRBV7-2
J: TRBJ2-5

DNA: TGCAGCGTTGAAGTTCGGCGGGGGGGCTACACCTTC
CDR3: CSVEVRRGGYTF
D: .
size: many
V: TRBV29-1
J: TRBJ1-2

DNA: TGTGCCAGCAGGGGGACTAGCGGGAGTACCCAGTACTTC
CDR3: CASRGTSGSTQYF
D: TRBD2
size: .
V: TRBV12-3/TRBV12-4
J: TRBJ2-5

DNA: TGTGCCATCCCGCAGCGCCAGCCCCAGCATTTT
CDR3: CAIPQRQPQHF
D: .
size: many
V: TRBV10-3
J: TRBJ1-5

DNA: TGTGCCAGCAGTTTAAGGCACCAAGAGACCCAGTACTTC
CDR3: CASSLRHQETQYF
D: .
size: .
V: TRBV27
J: TRBJ2-5

DNA: TGCAGCGTTGTTGTGGGATGGACTGAAGCTTTCTTT
CDR3: CSVVVGWTEAFF
D: .
size: few
V: TRBV29-1
J: TRBJ1-1

DNA: TGTGCCAGCAGTCAAGGCGTCCGGGGCCATAGCAATCAGCCCCAGCATTTT
CDR3: CASSQGVRGHSNQPQHF
D: .
size: many
V: TRBV12-3/TRBV12-4
J: TRBJ1-5

DNA: TGCAGTGCTAGTGCCTCGAGGGCTGGCAATCAGCCCCAGCATTTT
CDR3: CSASASRAGNQPQHF
D: .
size: .
V: TRBV20-1
J: TRBJ1-5

DNA: TGTGCCAGCAGCCCCCGGAGGGCGGGGAACACTGAAGCTTTCTTT
CDR3: CASSPRRAGNTEAFF
D: .
size: many
V: TRBV11-2
J: TRBJ1-1

DNA: TGCAGCGTTCAGGGCTTGACTGAAGCTTTCTTT
CDR3: CSVQGLTEAFF
D: .
size: few
V: TRBV29-1
J: TRBJ1-1

DNA: TGTGCCAGCAGCCGCCTAACCTACGAGCAGTACTTC
CDR3: CASSRLTYEQYF
D: .
size: .
V: TRBV2
J: TRBJ2-7

DNA: TGTGCCAGCAGTTTATGGGGCCGTGGGAGGGCGGACATTCAGTACTTC
CDR3: CASSLWGRGRADIQYF
D: TRBD2
size: many
V: TRBV28
J: TRBJ2-4

DNA: TGTGCCAGTAGTGCCCGGACGGCTGCGAGGCCCTACGAGCAGTACTTC
CDR3: CASSARTAARPYEQYF
D: .
size: .
V: TRBV19
J: TRBJ2-7

DNA: TGCAGTGCTATACTAGCGGGGGCGTCGGCTGAGCAGTTCTTC
CDR3: CSAILAGASAEQFF
D: TRBD2
size: few
V: TRBV20-1
J: TRBJ2-1

DNA: TGTGCCAGCAGCCGACAGGGACCCGTAGAGACCCAGTACTTC
CDR3: CASSRQGPVETQYF
D: TRBD1
size: .
V: TRBV7-2
J: TRBJ2-5

DNA: TGTGCCAGCTCACCTATGAAGGATGAGCAGTTCTTC
CDR3: CASSPMKDEQFF
D: .
size: few
V: TRBV18
J: TRBJ2-1

DNA: TGCGCCAGCAGCTTGGCAGGTAGGGAGTACGAGCAGTACTTC
CDR3: CASSLAGREYEQYF
D: .
size: few
V: TRBV5-1
J: TRBJ2-7

DNA: TGTGCCAGTAGTATACGGGAGCCGTCCTACGAGCAGTACTTC
CDR3: CASSIREPSYEQYF
D: .
size: .
V: TRBV19
J: TRBJ2-7

DNA: TGTGCCAGCAGTAAGACCTGGCTCCAACCACCCCTCCACTTT
CDR3: CASSKTWLQPPLHF
D: .
size: many
V: TRBV12-3/TRBV12-4
J: TRBJ1-6

DNA: TGTGCCATCAGTACCCGACAGTCGGCAGATACGCAGTATTTT
CDR3: CAISTRQSADTQYF
D: .
size: .
V: TRBV10-3
J: TRBJ2-3

DNA: TGTGCCAGCAGTGAAAGGGGGACAGGGACCGGGGAGCTGTTTTTT
CDR3: CASSERGTGTGELFF
D: TRBD1
size: .
V: TRBV12-3/TRBV12-4
J: TRBJ2-2

DNA: TGTGCCAGCTCACCATCTGTCACAGATACGCAGTATTTT
CDR3: CASSPSVTDTQYF
D: .
size: few
V: TRBV18
J: TRBJ2-3